These T cell receptor beta chains were read from a single sample in a study of T-cell reconstitution after alpha-beta-depleted transplantation in children. MiXCR was run by TCRdb on the PCR reads, yielding one entry per CDR3 protein. The table includes 480,000 or so distinct CDR3 sequences, 8% to 11% detected once. The sample consisted of PBMCs, taken before TCRalphabeta/CD19-depleted stem cell transplant. These receptors were taken from a child younger than 10 with inherited bone marrow failure, due to receive a stem cell transplant. The conserved cysteine and the conserved F or W are not part of the CDR3 here.

J gene	V gene	CDR3 protein
TRBJ2-4	TRBV27	ASSLSQGVAKNIQY
TRBJ2-5	TRBV28	ASTPILGGGETQY
TRBJ1-2	TRBV7-2	ASSLEFSGGGYT
TRBJ2-7	TRBV29-1	SVDGLAGGPDEQY
TRBJ2-5	TRBV7-2	ASSLVFSRYQETQY
TRBJ2-3	TRBV9	ASSVGASGGADTQY
TRBJ2-5	TRBV11-2	ASVLGLLPFQETQY
TRBJ2-1	TRBV5-6	ASSPGTGVNEQF
TRBJ2-2	TRBV7-9	ASSKTGSGELF
TRBJ2-1	TRBV28	ASALLDNEQF
TRBJ2-7	TRBV7-7	ASSPEEGPYEQY
TRBJ2-7	TRBV7-9	ASSGPRYEQY
TRBJ2-3	TRBV12-3/TRBV12-4	ASTGLAGGPTSTDTQY
TRBJ2-7	TRBV27	ASSYGQLPYEQY
TRBJ2-7	TRBV3-1	ASSQDPRERVPH
TRBJ1-1	TRBV20-1	SASRGQLNTEAF
TRBJ2-1	TRBV4-3	ASSRGLASHEQF
TRBJ2-3	TRBV5-6	ASSVGLGPSTDTQY
TRBJ2-2	TRBV4-3	ASSQDELVATNTGELF
TRBJ2-7	TRBV29-1	SVLGQGGEQY
TRBJ2-5	TRBV29-1	SVEGQEETQY
TRBJ1-2	TRBV12-3/TRBV12-4	TSSLGTFPNYGYT
TRBJ2-1	TRBV20-1	SARRLGENEQF
TRBJ1-2	TRBV29-1	SVEPIIYGYT
TRBJ2-4	TRBV28	ASSLYGQGAKNIQY
TRBJ1-3	TRBV7-8	ASSPTGALYSGNTIY
TRBJ2-7	TRBV30	ASYWGGDTYEQY
TRBJ2-2	TRBV5-1	ASDSGTSGRGTGELF
TRBJ1-6	TRBV12-3/TRBV12-4	ASSLDRASYNSSLH
TRBJ2-7	TRBV5-1	ASSLMASGIYEQY
TRBJ2-2	TRBV7-6	ASSSQGRGPTGELF
TRBJ2-1	TRBV27	ASLAGGRSYNEQF
TRBJ2-3	TRBV6-2/TRBV6-3	ASSSRGLAGVADTQY